This TCR beta chain was identified during a study of blood T cell repertoires in COVID-19. About the study: PBMCs, B-cell-depleted T cells, or T cells provided the cDNA or gDNA that made up the material.

Germline V gene sequence: CDR1 SQVTM, CDR2 ANQGSEA. V lost 5 bases, J lost 4 bases, and 7 bases stayed unmatched. The CDR3 runs 13 residues. The study recruited people aged roughly 18 to 100 years across some 23 US areas. Grouping used clinical history reported by participants in a survey and questionnaire. Original processing methods: Scientists estimated how many nucleated cells there were by amplifying reference gene primers. TCRdb's table, derived via immunoSEQ multiplex PCR, lists solely in-frame clones and lacks some. That table is the source of V, J and clone size, and D and trimming were worked out from the DNA. The sample lists hundreds of thousands of clones; around 88% were seen once.

The receptor comes from a woman in her forties or fifties with acute COVID-19. The specimen was PBMCs or T cells enriched from blood (not recorded which). The chain joins TRBV29-1 to TRBJ1-1, with TRBD1 matching 7 bases. CDR3 region: CSVSRQGGTEAFF. As DNA, the CDR3 is TGCAGCGTTAGCAGACAGGGCGGCACTGAAGCTTTCTTT.